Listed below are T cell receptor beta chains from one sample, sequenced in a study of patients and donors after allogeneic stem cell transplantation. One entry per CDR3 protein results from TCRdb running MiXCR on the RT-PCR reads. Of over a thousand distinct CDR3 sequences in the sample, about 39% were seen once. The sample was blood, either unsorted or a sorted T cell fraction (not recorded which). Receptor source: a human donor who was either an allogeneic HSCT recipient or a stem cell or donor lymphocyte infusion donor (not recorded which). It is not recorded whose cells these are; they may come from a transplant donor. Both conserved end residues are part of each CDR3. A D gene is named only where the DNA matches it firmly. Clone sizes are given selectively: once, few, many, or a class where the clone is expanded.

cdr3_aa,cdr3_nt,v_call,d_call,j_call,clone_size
CASSLASTEAFF,TGTGCCAGCAGCTTGGCCTCCACTGAAGCTTTCTTT,TRBV7-2,.,TRBJ1-1,few
CAWSQRGLAGGEQFF,TGTGCCTGGAGTCAGAGAGGTCTAGCGGGAGGTGAGCAGTTCTTC,TRBV30,TRBD2,TRBJ2-1,.
CASSRNRDQPGGYTF,TGTGCCAGCTCACGGAACAGGGACCAGCCTGGTGGCTACACCTTC,TRBV18,.,TRBJ1-2,.
CASRTPTTGELFF,TGCGCCAGCAGGACGCCTACTACCGGGGAGCTGTTTTTT,TRBV5-1,.,TRBJ2-2,.
CASSFDRGLGYTF,TGTGCCAGCAGTTTTGACAGGGGGCTTGGCTACACCTTC,TRBV12-3/TRBV12-4,TRBD1,TRBJ1-2,.
CASSEDPNYGYTF,TGCGCCAGCAGCGAGGACCCAAACTATGGCTACACCTTC,TRBV5-1,.,TRBJ1-2,.
CSLTSGTGELFF,TGCAGTCTGACTAGCGGCACCGGGGAGCTGTTTTTT,TRBV20-1,TRBD2,TRBJ2-2,.
CASSSGLAARNEQFF,TGTGCCAGCAGCTCGGGACTAGCGGCTCGGAATGAGCAGTTCTTC,TRBV7-9,TRBD2,TRBJ2-1,.
CASSLELQAEAFF,TGTGCCAGCAGCTTAGAGCTACAGGCTGAAGCTTTCTTT,TRBV7-9,.,TRBJ1-1,.
CAIGAGGSYNEQFF,TGTGCCATCGGTGCGGGAGGCTCCTACAATGAGCAGTTCTTC,TRBV10-3,TRBD2,TRBJ2-1,few
CATSSEGPAGGSSEQYF,TGTGCCACCAGCAGTGAGGGCCCAGCGGGAGGGTCAAGCGAGCAGTACTTC,TRBV15,TRBD2,TRBJ2-7,.
CASSLDWSSYEQYF,TGTGCCAGCAGTCTGGACTGGAGCTCCTACGAGCAGTACTTC,TRBV6-5,.,TRBJ2-7,.
CASRRYPDSQETQYF,TGTGCCAGCAGACGATACCCGGACAGCCAAGAGACCCAGTACTTC,TRBV6-5,.,TRBJ2-5,.
CASSERRGGDTQYF,TGTGCCAGCAGTGAGAGGAGGGGAGGAGATACGCAGTATTTT,TRBV2,.,TRBJ2-3,large
CASSQDTSSNYGYTF,TGCGCCAGCAGCCAAGATACCTCTTCTAACTATGGCTACACCTTC,TRBV4-3,.,TRBJ1-2,large
CARSFSEQFF,TGTGCCAGAAGCTTCAGTGAGCAGTTCTTC,TRBV5-3,.,TRBJ2-1,.
CSARDESTAYEQYF,TGCAGTGCTAGAGATGAATCGACAGCATACGAGCAGTACTTC,TRBV20-1,.,TRBJ2-7,few
CASSALEYNEQFF,TGTGCCAGCAGCGCGCTAGAGTACAATGAGCAGTTCTTC,TRBV9,.,TRBJ2-1,.
CASSETVRYSPLHF,TGTGCCAGTAGTGAGACAGTCCGGTACTCACCCCTCCACTTT,TRBV19,.,TRBJ1-6,.
CASRRDDYGYTF,TGCGCCAGCAGGCGGGACGACTATGGCTACACCTTC,TRBV10-2,.,TRBJ1-2,few
CATSARRVGEQFF,TGTGCCACCAGTGCTCGCAGGGTTGGTGAGCAGTTCTTC,TRBV24-1,.,TRBJ2-1,.
CASNKPGQGYEQYF,TGTGCCAGCAATAAACCGGGACAGGGCTACGAGCAGTACTTC,TRBV12-3/TRBV12-4,TRBD1,TRBJ2-7,few
CASSLQRTGELFF,TGTGCCAGCAGCTTACAAAGAACCGGGGAGCTGTTTTTT,TRBV7-2,.,TRBJ2-2,.
CASSQVDLLSYNEQFF,TGCGCCAGCAGCCAAGTGGACTTACTCTCCTACAATGAGCAGTTCTTC,TRBV4-1,.,TRBJ2-1,.
CASSLSQNNEQFF,TGTGCCAGCAGCTTATCCCAAAACAATGAGCAGTTCTTC,TRBV11-1,.,TRBJ2-1,few
CASSPWSGADTQYF,TGTGCCAGCAGCCCCTGGTCTGGGGCGGATACGCAGTATTTT,TRBV7-3,.,TRBJ2-3,few
CASSPGPNGDTEAFF,TGTGCCAGCAGCCCCGGGCCCAATGGAGACACTGAAGCTTTCTTT,TRBV5-6,.,TRBJ1-1,few
CASSFTNTGELFF,TGTGCCAGCAGTTTCACTAACACCGGGGAGCTGTTTTTT,TRBV28,.,TRBJ2-2,.
CSAKGTEAFF,TGCAGTGCTAAGGGAACTGAAGCTTTCTTT,TRBV20-1,.,TRBJ1-1,.
CASSGRTGEDTQYF,TGTGCCAGCAGCGGACGGACAGGGGAAGATACGCAGTATTTT,TRBV7-2,TRBD1,TRBJ2-3,few
CASKSSSLVLSSYNEQFF,TGTGCCAGCAAGTCGAGCTCCCTGGTTCTCTCCTCCTACAATGAGCAGTTCTTC,TRBV6-1,.,TRBJ2-1,few
CASSFPGQGYTEAFF,TGTGCCAGCAGTTTCCCGGGACAGGGATACACTGAAGCTTTCTTT,TRBV6-5,TRBD1,TRBJ1-1,few
CASSLGTGTYEQYF,TGTGCCAGCAGTTTGGGGACAGGGACCTACGAGCAGTACTTC,TRBV12-3/TRBV12-4,TRBD1,TRBJ2-7,.
CASSNNRNTEAFF,TGTGCCAGCAGCAATAACAGGAACACTGAAGCTTTCTTT,TRBV2,.,TRBJ1-1,.
CSARVAGLETQYF,TGCAGTGCTAGAGTGGCGGGGCTGGAGACCCAGTACTTC,TRBV20-1,.,TRBJ2-5,once
CASRRAGANVLTF,TGTGCCAGCCGCAGGGCTGGGGCCAACGTCCTGACTTTC,TRBV12-3/TRBV12-4,.,TRBJ2-6,.
CSARVNEQFF,TGCAGTGCTAGGGTCAATGAGCAGTTCTTC,TRBV20-1,.,TRBJ2-1,.
CASSYSSGGGDNEQFF,TGTGCCAGCAGTTACTCTAGCGGAGGAGGAGACAATGAGCAGTTCTTC,TRBV6-2/TRBV6-3,.,TRBJ2-1,.
CASSILAQETQYF,TGTGCCAGCAGCATCCTAGCTCAAGAGACCCAGTACTTC,TRBV7-2,.,TRBJ2-5,.
CASSLGHSGANVLTF,TGTGCTAGCAGTTTGGGACACTCTGGGGCCAACGTCCTGACTTTC,TRBV6-5,.,TRBJ2-6,.
CASSLPLTKEQFF,TGTGCCAGCAGCCTACCGCTCACTAAGGAGCAGTTCTTC,TRBV6-5,.,TRBJ2-1,.
CASSSDRLYEQYF,TGTGCCAGCAGCTCCGACAGGCTCTACGAGCAGTACTTC,TRBV7-2,.,TRBJ2-7,.
CASKGLGEYNEQFF,TGTGCCAGCAAAGGACTAGGGGAATACAATGAGCAGTTCTTC,TRBV2,TRBD2,TRBJ2-1,.
CASSSTRRGTEAFF,TGTGCCAGCAGCTCAACCCGACGGGGGACTGAAGCTTTCTTT,TRBV6-1,.,TRBJ1-1,.
CASSPGTESYEQYF,TGTGCCAGCTCACCAGGGACGGAGTCCTACGAGCAGTACTTC,TRBV18,.,TRBJ2-7,.
CASTGGTGINEQFF,TGCGCCAGCACCGGAGGGACAGGGATCAATGAGCAGTTCTTC,TRBV5-1,TRBD1,TRBJ2-1,few
CASSETGIGAGELFF,TGTGCTAGCAGCGAGACAGGGATCGGCGCCGGGGAGCTGTTTTTT,TRBV7-7,TRBD1,TRBJ2-2,large
CASSFSASGANVLTF,TGTGCCAGCAGTTTCTCGGCCTCTGGGGCCAACGTCCTGACTTTC,TRBV28,.,TRBJ2-6,few
CASSTSEGPYNEQFF,TGTGCCAGCAGCACTAGCGAGGGCCCCTACAATGAGCAGTTCTTC,TRBV7-2,TRBD2,TRBJ2-1,large
CASSYRGLPYEQYF,TGTGCCAGCAGTTATCGGGGCCTTCCGTACGAGCAGTACTTC,TRBV27,.,TRBJ2-7,few
CASTSGRGEAFF,TGTGCCAGCACATCAGGGCGTGGTGAAGCTTTCTTT,TRBV6-2/TRBV6-3,.,TRBJ1-1,once
CASSSPTTGLRETQYF,TGTGCCAGCAGTTCACCGACGACAGGGTTGAGGGAGACCCAGTACTTC,TRBV27,TRBD1,TRBJ2-5,few
CASSVQGATDTQYF,TGTGCCAGCAGCGTGCAGGGAGCCACAGATACGCAGTATTTT,TRBV5-5,.,TRBJ2-3,few
CASSFGNNEQFF,TGCGCCAGCAGCTTTGGGAACAATGAGCAGTTCTTC,TRBV5-1,.,TRBJ2-1,.
CASSLAGGVNTEAFF,TGTGCCAGCAGCTTAGCAGGGGGCGTGAACACTGAAGCTTTCTTT,TRBV7-6,TRBD1,TRBJ1-1,large
CASLGQGQHNEQFF,TGTGCCAGCTTGGGACAGGGACAGCACAATGAGCAGTTCTTC,TRBV6-6,TRBD1,TRBJ2-1,.
CASSQVLGPSGAKNIQYF,TGCGCCAGCAGCCAAGTCCTCGGGCCTAGCGGAGCCAAAAACATTCAGTACTTC,TRBV4-1,TRBD2,TRBJ2-4,few
CASSTDRMGTEAFF,TGTGCCAGCAGTACGGACAGAATGGGCACTGAAGCTTTCTTT,TRBV2,.,TRBJ1-1,.
CASSVGPLEEQFF,TGTGCCAGCAGCGTCGGTCCCCTCGAAGAGCAGTTCTTC,TRBV9,.,TRBJ2-1,.